This TCR beta chain was documented in a study of blood T cell repertoires in COVID-19. Across the whole study: There were acute and convalescent COVID-19 samples, and they came from the United States, Italy and Spain. In each case, the material was cDNA or gDNA derived from T cells, B-cell-depleted T cells, or PBMCs.

The CDR3 has 16 residues. Germline-derived CDR1 and CDR2 are LGHDT and YNNKEL (reference sequence). J lost 7 bases, V lost 4 bases, and 12 bases had no gene match. What the recovered Cohort 3 donors had was two negative PCRs, clearance, or symptom resolution. TCRdb keeps only in-frame clones here, not all; method: immunoSEQ multiplex PCR. The sample has 150,000 to 200,000 clones, 80% to 90% seen once; the top ten hold roughly 9%. The clonotype originates from a woman under 30 who had recovered from COVID-19. V gene TRBV3-1 (or the pseudogene TRBV3-2) combines with J gene TRBJ2-1; 8 positions match TRBD2. The specimen sequenced was PBMCs or T cells enriched from blood (not recorded which). The chain's CDR3 is CASSPPGGVQINEQFF. The CDR3, as DNA: TGTGCCAGCAGCCCACCCGGGGGGGTTCAGATTAATGAGCAGTTCTTC.